This T cell receptor beta chain was identified during a study of T cells in Graves' hyperthyroidism and ophthalmopathy. General study results and limits: Most clonotypes that expanded in the thyroid above 0.001 also showed up in blood.

This clonotype was seen repeatedly, ten times or more. Its antigen remains unidentified. In patients aged 18 to 65, hyperthyroidism was newly diagnosed, with duration under 2 months. Germline CDR1 and CDR2: MNHEY and SVGAGI. CDR3 length: 16 amino acids. V gave up 4 bases and J gave up 3 bases, with 18 bases separating them. RNA transcripts were the template for amplifying TCR beta CDR3 regions. The TCR CDR3 was amplified in a first-round RT-PCR using the HTBI primer set. Each CDR3 protein is one row after TCRdb ran MiXCR on the multiplex PCR reads. This table holds around 350,000 distinct CDR3 sequences, approximately 19% found once.

The sequencing sample was made of blood. This receptor was identified in a woman between 18 and 30 years old with Graves' hyperthyroidism. This chain connects TRBV6-5 to TRBJ1-1; D gene uncertain. CDR3 DNA sequence: TGTGCCAGCAGTTTTTATCGGTCAGTGAGGGACACTGAAGCTTTCTTT. Translated, it gives CASSFYRSVRDTEAFF.